This paragraph reports one TCR beta chain. Its antigen is as yet unknown. The PCR ran on 60 Vbeta and 13 Jbeta primers. Measured with immunoSEQ multiplex PCR; TCRdb has only the in-frame clones, and not every one. Of fewer than 250,000 clones listed, about four fifths are singletons. This CDR3 is built from 15 residues. Per the germline V gene, CDR1 is MNHEY and CDR2 is SVGAGI. Trimming took 6 bases from V and 0 from J; bases not matched to a gene: 0. This sample is drawn from a study of cytomegalovirus exposure and HLA in healthy donors. Study information: Earlier, fewer than 140 million unique TCR beta sequences were recovered from about 170 million T cells by an analysis.

Study outcomes and limitations: A later look showed TCR association rates differing by HLA locus, highest for DRB1 and lowest for HLA-C. Beyond CMV serostatus, there was no information to go on about immune exposure. Researchers catalogued some 160 TCR beta chains as cytomegalovirus-associated.

Sequencing used PBMCs. The rearrangement links TRBV6-5 to TRBJ2-6, with 9 bases matching TRBD1. The receptor's source is a woman aged 45 to 65 in good health and CMV-seropositive. The CDR3: CASRTGGSGANVLTF. Here the CDR3 DNA reads TGTGCCAGCAGGACAGGGGGCTCTGGGGCCAACGTCCTGACTTTC.